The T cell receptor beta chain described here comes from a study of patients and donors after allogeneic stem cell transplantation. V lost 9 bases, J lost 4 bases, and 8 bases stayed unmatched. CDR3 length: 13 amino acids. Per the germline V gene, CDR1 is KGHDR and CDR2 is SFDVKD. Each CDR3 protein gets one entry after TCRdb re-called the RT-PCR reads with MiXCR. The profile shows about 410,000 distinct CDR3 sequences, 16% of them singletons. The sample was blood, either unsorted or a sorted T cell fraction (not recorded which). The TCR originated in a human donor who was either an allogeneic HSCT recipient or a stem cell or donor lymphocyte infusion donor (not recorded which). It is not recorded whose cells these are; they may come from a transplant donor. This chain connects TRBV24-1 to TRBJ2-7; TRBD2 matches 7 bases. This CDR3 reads CATSAGESYEQYF. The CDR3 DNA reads TGTGCCACCTCGGCGGGGGAATCATACGAGCAGTACTTC.